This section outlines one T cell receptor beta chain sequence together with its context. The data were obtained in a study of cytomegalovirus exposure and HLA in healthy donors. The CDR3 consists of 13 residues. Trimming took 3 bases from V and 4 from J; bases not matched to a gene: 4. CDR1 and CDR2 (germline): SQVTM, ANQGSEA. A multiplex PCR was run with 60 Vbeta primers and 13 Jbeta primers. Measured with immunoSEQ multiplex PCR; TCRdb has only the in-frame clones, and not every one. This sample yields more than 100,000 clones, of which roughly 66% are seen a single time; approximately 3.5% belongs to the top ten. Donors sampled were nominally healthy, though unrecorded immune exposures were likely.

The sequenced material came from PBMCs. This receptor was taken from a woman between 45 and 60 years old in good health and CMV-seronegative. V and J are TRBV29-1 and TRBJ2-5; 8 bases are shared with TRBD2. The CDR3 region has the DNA TGCAGCGTTGAGTGGCTAGCGGGAGAGACCCAGTACTTC. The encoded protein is CSVEWLAGETQYF.